Sequencing of this T cell receptor (beta chain) was carried out in a study of T-cell memory formation after mild COVID-19. Study-wide context: Largely, the TCR clusters proved donor specific. Study-level results: Contracting CD4+ clones sat mainly in CM and EM; CD8+ in EMRA. In pre-infection memory, a portion of responding clones appeared, which suggested that cross-reactive memory joined. Clones that contracted from day 15 to 85 had balanced CD4/CD8; later expanders were CD4+ biased.

TCRdb itself ran the 5' RACE reads through MiXCR, one entry per CDR3 protein. The table includes 280,000 or so distinct CDR3 sequences, roughly 8.2% detected once. Per germline, CDR1 SGHRS and CDR2 YFSETQ. Between the trimmed V and J ends, which lost 2 bases and 1 base, there was a span of 9 bases. The CDR3 covers 14 residues. As concerns this clonotype: Its antigen remains unknown.

This sequence joins TRBV5-1 and TRBJ2-5; D ambiguous. This receptor was identified in a man between 18 and 29 years old who had mild COVID-19 (a few samples of this study predate the infection). Cell type and time point are not known. Sample: PBMCs or a T cell subset sorted from them (not recorded which). The CDR3 loop is CASSFEASQETQYF. CDR3 nucleotide sequence: TGCGCCAGCAGCTTTGAGGCCAGCCAAGAGACCCAGTACTTC.